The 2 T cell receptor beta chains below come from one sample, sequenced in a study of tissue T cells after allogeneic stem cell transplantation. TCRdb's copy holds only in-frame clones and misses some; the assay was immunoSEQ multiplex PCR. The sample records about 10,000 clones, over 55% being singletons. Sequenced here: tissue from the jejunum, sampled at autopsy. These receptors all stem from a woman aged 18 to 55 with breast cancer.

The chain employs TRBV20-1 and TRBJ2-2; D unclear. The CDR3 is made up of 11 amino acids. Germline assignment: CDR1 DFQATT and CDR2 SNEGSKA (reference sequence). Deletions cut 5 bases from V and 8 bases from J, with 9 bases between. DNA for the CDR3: TGCAGTGCTCCCTCCAAGGGGGAGCTGTTTTTT. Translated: CSAPSKGELFF.

The CDR3 DNA reads as TGTGCCAGCAGCCCGGTGGGACCCACCTACGAGCAGTACTTC. Translated: CASSPVGPTYEQYF. V gene TRBV5-6 combines with J gene TRBJ2-7; either TRBD1 or TRBD2 may supply D (5 bases each). V gave up 4 bases and J gave up 2 bases, with 13 bases separating them. The CDR3 sequence is 14 residues long. Germline V gene sequence: CDR1 SGHDT, CDR2 YYEEEE.